The text below deals with one T cell receptor beta chain. The record originates from a study of blood T cell repertoires in COVID-19. Study-level background: Samples of COVID-19 (acute and convalescent) were obtained from the United States, Italy and Spain.

Authors' methods: Cell counts per sample came from amplifying reference gene primers. TCRdb's table, derived via immunoSEQ multiplex PCR, lists solely in-frame clones and lacks some. V and J calls and clone size come straight from that table; D and trimming were deduced from the DNA. The sample yields a few hundred thousand clones, around 84% seen once. Germline V gene sequence: CDR1 SGHNT, CDR2 YYREEE (reference sequence). Losses at the gene ends were 7 bases for V and 6 bases for J; bases not matched to a gene: 15. The CDR3 loop spans 16 amino acids. Material for sequencing was peripheral blood. This TCR was recovered from a woman older than 75 with active or convalescent COVID-19. The chain is built from TRBV5-4 and TRBJ2-3, with TRBD2 identical over 9 bases. CDR3 coding DNA: TGTGCCAGCGGTAGCGGGAGACCGCGAATGGGGGATACGCAGTATTTT. Translation: CASGSGRPRMGDTQYF.